This TCR beta chain was documented in a study of CXCR3-negative and CXCR3-positive naive CD8 T cells (dated by TCRdb to the late 2010s). About the full investigation: In total, some 150 million TRB reads were obtained, which works out to roughly 1.5 +/- 0.3 million reads per library. The TRBV-TRBJ cluster analysis covered naive subsets from about 5 donors and memory cells from 3 donors. The diversity and physicochemical repertoire analyses included roughly ten donors pooled from two independent experiments.

Sequenced using a NextSeq 550. The Human TCR Profiling Kit (MiLaboratory) was used to prepare UMI-labeled 5' RACE TRB cDNA libraries. The full amount of extracted RNA was used for cDNA synthesis, and the full amount of resulting cDNA was used for PCR amplification. Libraries were prepared in parallel using an identical number of PCR cycles. Per the source publication's procedure: MIGEC and MiXCR extracted about 48,000 +/- 9,800 unique UMI-labeled TRB cDNA molecules per library, requiring at least two reads per UMI. An average of approximately 40,000 +/- 10,000 functional in-frame TRB CDR3 nucleotide clonotypes without stop codons was found per library. After downsampling to 5000 UMI-labeled TRB molecules per sample, diversity metrics, including normalized Shannon-Wiener and Chao1, were computed in VDJtools. VDJtools computed clonotype-size-weighted physicochemical properties of the central five CDR3 residues: interaction energy, strength, volume and Kidera factor 4. TCRdb reprocessed the public reads and reports one entry per CDR3 protein sequence, without DNA. The V and J calls reflect TCRdb's pipeline rather than the authors' work. The table kept for this sample lists some 130,000 distinct CDR3 sequences. The ten top clones hold just under 0.5% of the sample.

What the authors observed across the whole study: CXCR3 expression partially decreased after cryopreservation, so most assays used freshly isolated PBMCs. Because surface CD5, which is linked to self-reactivity in mice, was comparable between the naive subsets, TCR interaction strength was also inferred from the physicochemical properties of TRB CDR3s. Compared with CXCR3-negative naive cells, CXCR3-positive naive cells had TRB CDR3s with higher hydrophobicity (lower Kidera factor 4), lower energy, and higher strength and volume indices. TRBV-TRBJ usage was similar between naive CXCR3-negative and CXCR3-positive cells from the same donor, while memory cells showed distinct patterns. Both naive subsets had comparably high repertoire diversity, while memory CD8+ T cells had much lower repertoire diversity.

For every CD8+ T cell subset, approximately 300,000 cells were flow-sorted straight into RLT lysis buffer, and each subset was sorted in triplicate. To exclude memory contaminants, naive CD8+ T cells were stringently defined as CD45RO-CCR7+CD27+CD95-. Using standard density gradient centrifugation, peripheral blood mononuclear cells were isolated from buffy coats. A FACSAria III was used to flow-sort naive CXCR3-negative and CXCR3-positive CD8+ T cells. An RNeasy Mini Kit was used to extract total RNA from the sorted cells. CDR1 and CDR2 (MDHEN, SYDVKM) derive from the germline V gene. Measured from the cysteine to the phenylalanine, the CDR3 is 14 residues long. Only the protein is on record. Regarding this clonotype: No antigen is known for it.

The chain employs TRBV28 and TRBJ2-7; lacking DNA, the TRBD1 call made by TCRdb goes unchecked. The TCR comes from a human donor in good health. Some clones in this sample may be carry-over from other donors' samples. Sequenced sample: naive CXCR3- CD8+ T cells from blood. Per the publication, the cell subset or site label means: CD45RO-CCR7+CD27+CD95- naive CD8+ T cells lacking CXCR3 (TNR3-). The encoded CDR3 is CASSTRTESYEQYF.